The clone carrying this TCR beta chain has a single count. Its target is unknown. These data come from a study of human T cells and chemical hapten exposure. About the study: Patch testing placed 0.01% DPC on the upper back, with readings at 6 days. Findings and caveats of the study: Expanded TCRs made up significantly more big CDR3 similarity clusters than controls did.

As to time point: pre-sensitization, week 0. Regarding treatment: therapeutic diphenylcyclopropenone sensitization with weekly scalp DPC. Alopecia patients deemed DPC-suitable, aged 18 to 70, excluding pregnancy. The CDR3 runs to 16 residues. V lost 2 bases and J lost 0, with 13 bases in between. Germline CDR1 MNHNY, CDR2 SVGAGI (reference sequence). Unique molecular identifiers were linked by the library to individual cDNA molecules. MiXCR was run by TCRdb on the RACE reads, yielding one entry per CDR3 protein. The sample holds approximately 370,000 distinct CDR3 sequences, around 5.5% seen once. V gene TRBV6-6 combines with J gene TRBJ1-1; D remains ambiguous. This material consisted of whole blood, taken in connection with sensitization to the hapten diphenylcyclopropenone (DPC). This clonotype originated in a young woman with alopecia areata. Some clones in this sample may be carry-over from other donors' samples. CDR3 nucleotides: TGTGCCAGCAGTTACGCACAGACCACCATGAACACTGAAGCTTTCTTT. This gives the protein CASSYAQTTMNTEAFF.